These T cell receptor beta chains were read from a single sample in a study of blood T cell repertoires in COVID-19. Method: immunoSEQ multiplex PCR; TCRdb's copy keeps in-frame clones and lacks some. The profile covers about 280,000 clones, with approximately 88% appearing a single time and about 5.5% taken by the ten largest. Sequencing was carried out using PBMCs or T cells enriched from blood (not recorded which). The receptors were sampled from a woman aged 40 to 50 who had recovered from COVID-19. Each CDR3 is given with its conserved first and last residue. The order of the fields is CDR3 length, clone size, D gene, V gene, J gene, CDR3 protein, CDR3 DNA. D genes are given only for firm matches. Part of the rows lack a size; the others show once, few, many or a class for expanded clones.

16,.,TRBD1,TRBV19,TRBJ1-2,CASSTPRQGGAYGYTF,TGTGCCAGTAGTACCCCGCGACAGGGGGGCGCCTATGGCTACACCTTC
11,.,.,TRBV11-2,TRBJ2-5,CASSFRETQYF,TGTGCCAGCAGCTTCAGAGAGACCCAGTACTTC
17,.,TRBD1,TRBV28,TRBJ1-6,CASSPWGTGRNNSPLHF,TGTGCCAGCAGTCCCTGGGGGACAGGGCGGAATAATTCACCCCTCCACTTT
12,.,.,TRBV12-3/TRBV12-4,TRBJ1-1,CASSFVNTEAFF,TGTGCCAGCAGTTTCGTGAACACTGAAGCTTTCTTT
14,.,TRBD1,TRBV5-8,TRBJ2-5,CASSHRDREETQYF,TGTGCCAGCAGCCACCGGGACAGGGAGGAGACCCAGTACTTC
15,.,.,TRBV7-2,TRBJ1-2,CASSRLRTENYGYTF,TGTGCCAGCAGTCGCCTACGGACAGAGAACTATGGCTACACCTTC
15,once,TRBD2,TRBV5-4,TRBJ2-7,CASSLAGTSAYEQYF,TGTGCCAGCAGCTTGGCGGGGACTAGCGCCTACGAGCAGTACTTC
17,.,.,TRBV9,TRBJ2-1,CASSQGQRFSSYNEQFF,TGTGCCAGCAGCCAGGGACAAAGGTTCAGCTCCTACAATGAGCAGTTCTTC
16,.,TRBD1,TRBV28,TRBJ1-1,CASSLGDRGRNTEAFF,TGTGCCAGCAGTTTGGGGGACAGGGGGCGAAACACTGAAGCTTTCTTT
15,.,TRBD1,TRBV11-2,TRBJ1-3,CASSRGQGRGNTIYF,TGTGCCAGCAGCCGCGGACAGGGGAGGGGAAACACCATATATTTT
13,.,.,TRBV12-3/TRBV12-4,TRBJ2-2,CASAWSGMGELFF,TGTGCCAGCGCGTGGTCGGGGATGGGGGAGCTGTTTTTT
15,.,TRBD1,TRBV5-6,TRBJ2-4,CASSSTGTAKNIQYF,TGTGCCAGCAGCAGCACCGGGACAGCTAAAAACATTCAGTACTTC
14,.,TRBD2,TRBV2,TRBJ2-5,CARGTSGRGETQYF,TGTGCCAGGGGGACTAGCGGGAGGGGAGAGACCCAGTACTTC
15,.,TRBD1,TRBV28,TRBJ2-3,CASSLKDRGLGTQYF,TGTGCCAGCAGTTTGAAGGACAGGGGGCTGGGTACGCAGTATTTT
12,.,.,TRBV6-5,TRBJ1-6,CASRQNLKPLHF,TGTGCCAGCAGACAGAACCTTAAACCCCTCCACTTT
12,.,.,TRBV20-1,TRBJ2-5,CSASSKIETQYF,TGCAGTGCTAGTTCTAAGATAGAGACCCAGTACTTC
16,.,.,TRBV18,TRBJ2-7,CASSPAAANANYEQYF,TGTGCCAGCTCACCAGCCGCGGCCAATGCTAACTACGAGCAGTACTTC
12,.,.,TRBV28,TRBJ1-1,CASSSGVTEAFF,TGTGCCAGCAGCTCAGGGGTGACTGAAGCTTTCTTT
14,.,.,TRBV27,TRBJ2-7,CASSFAGHSYEQYF,TGTGCCAGCAGTTTTGCGGGCCACTCCTACGAGCAGTACTTC
15,.,TRBD1,TRBV10-3,TRBJ1-3,CAIGLPQGAGNTIYF,TGTGCCATCGGCCTACCTCAGGGGGCTGGAAACACCATATATTTT
14,.,.,TRBV28,TRBJ2-7,CASSPTRWGYEQYF,TGTGCCAGCAGTCCGACTAGGTGGGGATACGAGCAGTACTTC
17,.,.,TRBV24-1,TRBJ2-2,CATSDPPAGLNTGELFF,TGTGCCACCAGTGACCCCCCGGCGGGGCTTAACACCGGGGAGCTGTTTTTT
15,.,.,TRBV11-2,TRBJ2-5,CASRPVSGDQETQYF,TGTGCCAGCAGACCGGTTAGCGGAGATCAAGAGACCCAGTACTTC
15,.,.,TRBV3-1/TRBV3-2,TRBJ2-1,CASSFLGGSYNEQFF,TGTGCCAGCAGCTTCCTCGGGGGCTCCTACAATGAGCAGTTCTTC
14,.,.,TRBV5-4,TRBJ2-5,CASSLRVAQETQYF,TGTGCCAGCAGCTTGCGTGTAGCACAAGAGACCCAGTACTTC
14,.,.,TRBV6-6,TRBJ1-3,CATVRGGSGNTIYF,TGTGCCACTGTTCGGGGGGGCTCTGGAAACACCATATATTTT
12,.,.,TRBV28,TRBJ1-2,CASSFRNYGYTF,TGTGCCAGCAGTTTCCGTAACTATGGCTACACCTTC
19,.,TRBD1,TRBV11-2,TRBJ2-3,CASSFSSPGGTGLTDTQYF,TGTGCCAGCAGCTTCTCCTCCCCTGGGGGGACAGGGCTCACAGATACGCAGTATTTT
13,.,TRBD2,TRBV28,TRBJ2-7,CASSWGGTYEQYF,TGTGCCAGCAGTTGGGGGGGAACCTACGAGCAGTACTTC
13,.,TRBD2,TRBV6-5,TRBJ2-7,CASRASGTYEQYF,TGTGCCAGTCGGGCTAGCGGTACCTACGAGCAGTACTTC
15,.,TRBD2,TRBV28,TRBJ2-5,CASSLGTRGRETQYF,TGTGCCAGCAGTTTGGGGACCCGCGGGAGGGAGACCCAGTACTTC
15,once,.,TRBV6-2/TRBV6-3,TRBJ1-6,CASSWRGSYNSPLHF,TGTGCCAGCAGCTGGAGGGGCTCCTATAATTCACCCCTCCACTTT